The 26 T cell receptor beta chains below all came from one sample that was sequenced in a study of shared clonotypes between healthy human individuals. TCRdb keeps only in-frame clones here, not all; method: immunoSEQ multiplex PCR. The table records around 2.5 million clones, 90% to 95% of them present only once. Sequences were obtained from naive CD4+ T cells from PBMCs. Subset of the sample: CD45RA+ positively selected. All receptors come from a young man in good health. Some clones in this sample may be carry-over from other donors' samples.

The chain carries TRBV7-3 and TRBJ2-1; D may match TRBD1 or TRBD2 (5 bases each). Germline V CDR1 and CDR2: SGHTA, FQGTGA. This CDR3 comprises 15 residues. Trimming removed 11 bases from V and 5 bases from J, with 22 bases in between. CDR3 protein: CASAVGDRYNNEQFF. In DNA form, the CDR3 reads TGTGCCTCCGCGGTAGGGGACCGATATAACAATGAGCAGTTCTTC.

V gene TRBV2 combines with J gene TRBJ1-2; D not certain. There are 13 residues in the CDR3. Germline V gives CDR1 SNHLY, CDR2 FYNNEI. Trimming shortened V by 4 bases and J by 2 bases, and 8 bases separated the two germline ends. As DNA, the CDR3 is TGTGCCAGCAGTGTCACGAACAACTATGGCTACACCTTC. Amino acids: CASSVTNNYGYTF.

CDR3 protein: CASSHYRGGGYTF. Here the CDR3 DNA reads TGTGCCAGCAGCCACTACAGGGGTGGAGGCTACACCTTC. This chain uses TRBV5-4 with TRBJ1-2, with 7 positions matching TRBD1. The V gene end was trimmed by 4 bases and the J gene end by 8 bases; junction bases not matched to a gene: 8. Germline V gene sequence: CDR1 SGHNT, CDR2 YYREEE (reference sequence). The CDR3 runs 13 residues. Full variable domain (outside the CDR3, taken from reference TRBV5-4 and TRBJ1-2): ETGVTQSPTHLIKTRGQQVTLRCSSQSGHNTVSWYQQALGQGPQFIFQYYREEENGRGNFPPRFSGLQFPNYSSELNVNALELDDSALYLCASSHYRGGGYTFGSGTRLTVV.

The chain joins TRBV30 to TRBJ2-6, with D perhaps TRBD2 (6 bases). V was pared by 0 bases and J by 13 bases, with 19 bases between. Germline-derived CDR1 and CDR2 are GTSNPN and SVGIG (reference sequence). The CDR3 is 15 amino acids. The CDR3 loop is CAWSVPGSYVGVLTF. In DNA form, the CDR3 reads TGTGCCTGGAGTGTACCCGGGAGTTATGTTGGGGTCCTGACTTTC.

About this clone itself: In the same sample, other DNA sequences code for this CDR3. This chain uses TRBV6-5 with TRBJ2-7; 7 nucleotides match TRBD1. Per the germline V gene, CDR1 is MNHEY and CDR2 is SVGAGI. The CDR3 runs 15 residues. Trimming took 6 bases from V and 0 from J; bases not matched to a gene: 8. The CDR3 coding sequence is TGTGCCAGCAGCTACACGGGGACAGCCTCCTACGAGCAGTACTTC. It is translated as CASSYTGTASYEQYF.

This clone was counted once. The rearrangement links TRBV5-1 to TRBJ2-7; D not certain. This CDR3 has 14 amino acids. Germline CDR1 and CDR2: SGHRS and YFSETQ. Deletions cut 4 bases from V and 6 bases from J, with 17 bases between. The CDR3 region is CASSIDPATGEQYF. The CDR3 DNA reads TGCGCCAGCAGCATCGACCCGGCAACTGGCGAGCAGTACTTC.

This clone was counted once. The chain joins TRBV5-4 to TRBJ1-5; D not resolved. The CDR3 runs 14 residues. Trimming shortened V by 3 bases and J by 3 bases, and 10 bases separated the two germline ends. Looked up from germline, CDR1 is SGHNT and CDR2 is YYREEE (reference sequence). The chain's CDR3 is CASSSRPTNQPQHF. CDR3 coding DNA: TGTGCCAGCAGCTCCCGACCCACCAATCAGCCCCAGCATTTT. The full variable domain, rest sourced from reference TRBV5-4 and TRBJ1-5, is ETGVTQSPTHLIKTRGQQVTLRCSSQSGHNTVSWYQQALGQGPQFIFQYYREEENGRGNFPPRFSGLQFPNYSSELNVNALELDDSALYLCASSSRPTNQPQHFGDGTRLSIL.

This chain joins TRBV28 and TRBJ2-6; a possible D gene is TRBD1 (6 bases). Germline V gives CDR1 MDHEN, CDR2 SYDVKM. Trimming took off 6 bases at V and 2 bases at J, with 17 bases between the two ends. This CDR3 region has 17 residues. For the CDR3, the DNA is TGTGCCAGCAGCCGCCCCGGGACACAGGCTGGGGCCAACGTCCTGACTTTC. It translates to CASSRPGTQAGANVLTF.

V gene TRBV5-1 combines with J gene TRBJ1-4, with TRBD1 matching over 10 bases. With V trimmed by 4 bases and J by 2 bases, 11 bases remained unmatched. This CDR3 is 18 amino acids long. From germline, CDR1 is SGHRS and CDR2 YFSETQ. In DNA form, the CDR3 reads TGCGCCAGCAGCCTTACCGGGACAGGGGTCGCGACTAATGAAAAACTGTTTTTT. The encoded protein is CASSLTGTGVATNEKLFF.

This chain joins TRBV5-8 and TRBJ2-1; D perhaps matches TRBD2 (6 bases). Germline V gene sequence: CDR1 SGHTS, CDR2 YDEGEE. Trimming stripped 4 bases from V and 4 bases from J, with 18 bases between. This CDR3 spans 16 amino acids. The CDR3 region is CASSRFRDSGYNEQFF. CDR3 sequence (DNA): TGTGCCAGCAGCAGGTTCCGGGACTCTGGATACAATGAGCAGTTCTTC.

The chain uses TRBV9 and TRBJ1-1; D is perhaps TRBD1 (6 bases). The CDR3 is made up of 17 amino acids. CDR1 and CDR2 (germline): SGDLS, YYNGEE. V gave up 0 bases and J gave up 4 bases, with 19 bases separating them. CDR3 sequence reads: CASSVGPGGSSTTEAFF. The CDR3 coding sequence is TGTGCCAGCAGCGTAGGCCCCGGGGGCTCCTCGACCACTGAAGCTTTCTTT.

This clone turned up a few times. This rearrangement joins TRBV6-6 to TRBJ1-5; no reliable D call. V was clipped by 3 bases and J by 6 bases, with 9 bases between them. CDR1 and CDR2 from the germline V gene are MNHNY and SVGAGI (reference sequence). This CDR3 spans 13 amino acids. CDR3 DNA: TGTGCCAGCAGTTATTCCGGGAGTCAGCCCCAGCATTTT. Its protein is CASSYSGSQPQHF.

This chain links TRBV5-1 with TRBJ2-3; possibly TRBD1 for D (6 bases). Trimming shortened V by 7 bases and J by 2 bases, and 14 bases separated the two germline ends. The CDR3 contains 14 residues. From germline, CDR1 is SGHRS and CDR2 YFSETQ. This CDR3 reads CASGGSGNTDTQYF. CDR3 bases: TGCGCCAGCGGGGGCAGTGGAAACACAGATACGCAGTATTTT.

V usage is TRBV5-6 and J usage is TRBJ2-3; TRBD1 might be the D (5 bases). Trimming left V 4 bases short and J 4 bases short, with 16 bases between. This CDR3 contains 15 residues. Per the germline V gene, CDR1 is SGHDT and CDR2 is YYEEEE. CDR3 DNA sequence: TGTGCCAGCAGCCCCGATCAGGGCTCTGCAGATACGCAGTATTTT. Encoded protein: CASSPDQGSADTQYF.

The J gene is TRBJ1-4, the V gene TRBV28; possible D gene TRBD1, 6 bases. Per the germline V gene, CDR1 is MDHEN and CDR2 is SYDVKM. This CDR3 has 14 residues. The V end was cut by 1 base, the J end by 8 bases, with 11 bases between. CDR3 loop: CASSLSGVGEKLFF. CDR3 sequence (DNA): TGTGCCAGCAGTTTATCAGGGGTGGGGGAAAAACTGTTTTTT.

Comments on this clone: The same CDR3 also results from other DNA sequences found in this sample. J is TRBJ1-1 and V is TRBV7-8; D remains ambiguous. Germline V gene data show CDR1 as SGHVS and CDR2 as FQNEAQ. The CDR3 loop spans 14 amino acids. Trimming took 1 base from V and 1 from J, leaving 7 bases between them. CDR3 coding DNA: TGTGCCAGCAGCTTAGTCGCAGGGAACACTGAAGCTTTCTTT. Encoded protein: CASSLVAGNTEAFF.

The chain couples TRBV2 to TRBJ2-7; D may be TRBD1 (5 bases). In germline, CDR1 is SNHLY, CDR2 FYNNEI. The V end lost 4 bases, the J end lost 5 bases, and 15 bases lay between the germline ends. This CDR3 contains 14 residues. CDR3 sequence reads: CASSASQGVDEQYF. For the CDR3, the DNA is TGTGCCAGCAGTGCAAGCCAGGGTGTAGACGAGCAGTACTTC.

The V and J genes are TRBV30 and TRBJ2-5, with a tentative D call TRBD2 (5 bases). Germline-derived CDR1 and CDR2 are GTSNPN and SVGIG (reference sequence). CDR3 length: 13 amino acids. The V end was cut by 3 bases, the J end by 4 bases, with 12 bases between. The CDR3 nucleotides read TGTGCCTGGAGCCGAGGGATACGAGAGACCCAGTACTTC. This sequence encodes CAWSRGIRETQYF.

The chain recombines TRBV6-1 with TRBJ1-5; weak D call: TRBD1 (5 bases). The CDR3 spans 15 residues. Trimming shortened V by 1 base and J by 8 bases, and 15 bases separated the two germline ends. Germline V gene data show CDR1 as MNHNS and CDR2 as SASEGT. CDR3 coding DNA: TGTGCCAGCAGTGAAGTAGGGACGGGCGTCGAGCCCCAGCATTTT. This encodes CASSEVGTGVEPQHF.

This chain uses TRBV27 with TRBJ2-5; 8 bases map to TRBD2. V lost 4 bases, J lost 8 bases, and 12 bases stayed unmatched. The V gene's germline CDR1 is MNHEY and CDR2 SMNVEV (reference sequence). CDR3 length: 15 residues. CDR3: CASSSLLAGGGTQYF. CDR3 sequence (DNA): TGTGCCAGCAGTTCACTCCTGGCGGGAGGAGGAACCCAGTACTTC.

The rearrangement joins TRBV28 to TRBJ2-7, with 7 bases lining up with TRBD1. Trimming took 5 bases from V and 4 from J; bases not matched to a gene: 8. From germline, CDR1 is MDHEN and CDR2 SYDVKM. This CDR3 comprises 14 residues. CDR3 DNA: TGTGCCAGCAGTAGCTACCGACAGGGATACGAGCAGTACTTC. Amino acid sequence: CASSSYRQGYEQYF. Based on the CDR3 plus reference TRBV28 and TRBJ2-7, the full variable domain is DVKVTQSSRYLVKRTGEKVFLECVQDMDHENMFWYRQDPGLGLRLIYFSYDVKMKEKGDIPEGYSVSREKKERFSLILESASTNQTSMYLCASSSYRQGYEQYFGPGTRLTVT.

The V call is TRBV5-1, the J call TRBJ2-3; TRBD2 matches 12 bases. V dropped 2 bases and J dropped 2; count of bases not matched to a gene: 9. The germline CDR1 and CDR2 sequences are SGHRS and YFSETQ. This CDR3 is built from 18 residues. CDR3 in amino acids: CASSFPLAGGLSTDTQYF. The CDR3 nucleotides are TGCGCCAGCAGCTTCCCCCTAGCGGGAGGGCTCTCCACAGATACGCAGTATTTT.

J is TRBJ2-4 and V is TRBV18, with 11 bases aligning to TRBD2. The CDR3 is 15 residues long. The V gene end was trimmed by 4 bases and the J gene end by 6 bases; junction bases not matched to a gene: 5. The germline V gene has CDR1 KGHSH and CDR2 LQKENI. CDR3 coding DNA: TGTGCCAGCTCACTACTAGCGGGAGTATTAAACATTCAGTACTTC. Its translation: CASSLLAGVLNIQYF. The variable domain in full, with the rest retrieved from reference TRBV18 and TRBJ2-4, is NAGVMQNPRHLVRRRGQEARLRCSPMKGHSHVYWYRQLPEEGLKFMVYLQKENIIDESGMPKERFSAEFPKEGPSILRIQQVVRGDSAAYFCASSLLAGVLNIQYFGAGTRLSVL.

V and J are TRBV2 and TRBJ2-1, with 9 positions matching TRBD1. The V gene's germline CDR1 is SNHLY and CDR2 FYNNEI. J lost 4 bases, V lost 9 bases, and 4 bases had no gene match. CDR3 length equals 13 residues. The CDR3, as DNA: TGTGCCAGTGAGGGACAGGGTTACAATGAGCAGTTCTTC. Amino acid sequence: CASEGQGYNEQFF.

The rearrangement uses TRBV28 and TRBJ1-1, with D possibly matching TRBD1 (5 bases). The V end was cut by 8 bases, the J end by 6 bases, with 13 bases between. CDR1 MDHEN and CDR2 SYDVKM come from the germline V gene. This CDR3 has 12 residues. The CDR3 sequence is CASGAQGSEAFF. In DNA form, the CDR3 reads TGTGCCAGCGGGGCTCAGGGTTCTGAAGCTTTCTTT.

CDR3 protein: CASSSGLAGGNSYEQYF. CDR3 DNA sequence: TGTGCCAGCAGCTCGGGACTAGCGGGAGGCAACTCCTACGAGCAGTACTTC. The chain carries TRBV11-1 and TRBJ2-7, with 15 nucleotides matching TRBD2. Per germline, CDR1 SGHAT and CDR2 FQDESV (reference sequence). CDR3 length: 17 amino acids. After removal of 4 bases from V and 0 bases from J, the junction contained 4 bases not matched to a gene.